The following is a TCR beta chain sequence with its context. In the study's own analysis: Estimated nucleated cell counts came from reference gene primer amplification. Clones were sequenced by immunoSEQ multiplex PCR, and TCRdb holds only the in-frame ones, with some missing. V and J calls and clone size are as listed in that table; D and trimming were resolved from the DNA. The sample shows about 240,000 clones, 87% of them seen only once. These data are taken from a study of blood T cell repertoires in COVID-19. Trimming removed 7 bases at V and 6 bases at J, with 15 bases between. The CDR3 covers 13 residues.

The clonotype was recovered from a man between 60 and 75 years old who had recovered from COVID-19. The sequencing sample was made of peripheral blood. V and J are TRBV12-3 or TRBV12-4 and TRBJ1-1; D might be TRBD1 (6 bases). The CDR3 sequence: CASTRGGGPEAFF. The CDR3 DNA is TGTGCCAGCACCAGGGGTGGTGGCCCTGAAGCTTTCTTT.